This TCR beta chain was obtained from a study of T cell responses to AZD1222 COVID-19 vaccine. Study-level results: Spike-specific TCR breadth and depth were elevated following two AZD1222 doses. The CD4 TCRs associated with vaccination extended across spike and predominated at 160-218 and 743-854. The study identified only five to seven AZD1222 recipients as seropositive at baseline.

Libraries were prepared by immunoSEQ multiplex PCR; TCRdb keeps only in-frame clonotypes and omits some of them. Of nearly 90,000 clones listed, about 91% were seen once; the top ten hold 10%. Comments on this clone: What it recognizes is unknown.

Germline CDR1 and CDR2: MDHEN and SYDVKM. J gave up 11 bases and V 6 bases, and 16 bases lay outside the gene matches. The CDR3 contains 16 residues. V is TRBV28 and J is TRBJ1-6; 7 bases map to TRBD1. This clonotype originated in an adult in good health. This material consisted of peripheral blood, taken on day 0 of MenACWY control vaccination. CDR3 sequence reads: CASRNLGQVEVTPLHF. DNA for the CDR3: TGTGCCAGCAGGAACCTCGGACAGGTCGAAGTGACACCCCTCCACTTT.